A single TCR beta chain is shown here with its context. Which antigen it targets is not known. The CDR1 and CDR2 encoded by the germline V gene are MRHNA and SNTAGT. V is cut back by 4 bases and J by 4 bases, with 2 bases in the junction unmatched. Measured from the cysteine to the phenylalanine, the CDR3 is 15 residues long. The only DNA kept is the CDR3, 45 bases in frame from the first base. These data belong to a study of cytomegalovirus exposure and HLA in healthy donors listed by TCRdb under 2017. At the level of the whole study: An earlier analysis of a few hundred of the donors reported under 300 Gb of sequence data and 117 million unique TCR beta sequences obtained from about 200 million T cells. Around 320 gigabases of sequencing data and tens of millions of unique TCR sequences were included in an early release covering over 600 HLA-typed donors. Of the 350 to 450 genotyped donors, over 80% were placed in the genetic ancestry cluster associated with self-reported Caucasian donors. The aim of the study was to test whether cataloging public T cell receptors could identify signatures of past pathogen exposure. The study profiled the T cell repertoires of hundreds of subjects by immunosequencing and related them to cytomegalovirus serostatus. Besides the first cohort of more than 650 subjects, a separate validation cohort made up of 120 different subjects was used. To predict cytomegalovirus infection status, the study combined high-throughput TCR immunosequencing, statistical association of individual TCRs with disease status, and machine learning. A later analysis re-examined previously published TCR beta repertoires from about 700 donors and added high-resolution HLA genotyping to investigate patterns of TCR occurrence. In the later analysis, no new phenotypic data were used to find candidate immune exposures; instead, reliance was placed on TCR beta sequences and their occurrence across donors. An earlier analysis of approximately 630 of the donors applied high-throughput TCR beta sequencing to assess whether each TCR beta V gene segment acted as functional or pseudogenic. Donor age, sex, ethnicity and CMV serostatus were compiled alongside the repertoire data. In a later genetic analysis, genome-wide SNP genotypes for about 55% of the roughly 700 donors were used, and that subset was treated as a discovery cohort. All discovery cohort repertoires had been generated using a single sequencing platform. Both class I and class II loci were covered by HLA typing, at four-digit resolution. The number of donors typed differed by locus, with about 629-630 for A, B, C, DRB1 and DQB1, over 500 for DQA1, some 570 for DPA1, and around 430 for DPB1. Several DR-DQ haplotypes were treated as single units for association and clustering because of strong linkage in the cohort. Across some 400 genotyped donors of the cohort, an average of 235,054 unique TCR beta nucleotide sequences per donor were sequenced, and 15% to 20% of those sequences were non-productive.

The receptor library was made with the immunoSEQ multiplex PCR assay. For the multiplex PCR, a mixture combining 60 forward primers for TCR Vbeta segments and 13 reverse primers for TCR Jbeta segments was used. Amplification of the CDR3 region of rearranged TCR beta genes was performed with a multiplex PCR assay on genomic DNA. On the Illumina HiSeq System, the amplified TCR beta libraries were sequenced as 87-base-pair reads. The paper's data handling went like this. Across the 500 to 750 repertoires, a later analysis counted roughly 77 million unique TCR beta chains, roughly 11 million of which were shared by at least two donors. To remove PCR and sequencing errors, raw reads were error-corrected and collapsed into unique sequences using a nearest-neighbor algorithm that merged closely related sequences. Alignment of CDR3 sequences to IMGT reference sequences was used to assign V, D and J gene segments. For a sequence to be retained, a match of at least six nucleotides to both a V gene segment and a J gene segment was required. A rearrangement was called productive if the CDR3 had no stop codons and remained in frame with V and J, and every other rearrangement was called non-productive. CDR3 was defined by IMGT convention, running from the second conserved V-encoded cysteine to the conserved J-encoded phenylalanine. In an earlier analysis of around 600 of the donors, sequences lacking an unambiguous match to a single V gene segment were excluded. In an earlier analysis of some 590 of the donors, a V segment was called functional when productive rearrangements were above 56.7%, and segregating when the standard deviation between donors exceeded 5%. A statistical classification framework was built for diagnosing cytomegalovirus status from the catalog of TCR beta chain sequences. In a later analysis, V and J genes were assigned by comparing TCR nucleotide sequences against IMGT/GENE-DB human TR gene sequences. A later analysis assigned CDR3 sequences and most-parsimonious VDJ recombination scenarios with the TCRdist pipeline. In a later analysis, each TCR beta chain was defined by its CDR3 amino acid sequence together with its V-gene family, and reads without a unique V-gene family were excluded. To address suspected cross-contamination and a sequencing artifact, a later analysis removed some 620 highly shared, low-generation-probability nucleotide sequences. A later analysis calculated a clonal expansion index for each public chain from normalized within-repertoire ranks of inferred template counts. In a later analysis, generation probabilities were computed with a VDJ recombination model fitted to out-of-frame rearrangements, and the resulting probabilities were checked against IGoR. A later analysis scored TCR-TCR, TCR-HLA and TCR-CMV co-occurrence with hypergeometric tests, applying a repertoire-size bias correction to TCR pairs. To estimate false discovery rates, a later analysis permuted the HLA or CMV assignments 20 times. In a later analysis, co-occurring TCRs were grouped using DBSCAN, and TCRdist sequence similarity was added for clustering within HLA-allele-positive subsets. Repertoires with fewer than 30,000 or more than 120,000 public chains were left out of co-occurrence clustering, as were a handful of repertoires with anomalous nucleotide sharing. Sourced from immuneACCESS, this table was stored by TCRdb with only in-frame sequences that have V and J called. A share of the clones is absent; for the studies checked, an unresolved V gene accounts for under half, and the remainder has no known explanation. The D gene and trimming were derived from the DNA, and the V and J assignments and clone size from that table. The sample table gives some 150,000 clones. The biggest ten clones account for less than 3.5% of the sample.

The cohort was made up of 650 to 700 healthy bone marrow donors. Cohort members were all nominally healthy when sampled, although unrecorded immune exposures were likely present. The donor was CMV seronegative and belonged to the group of under 400 seronegative cohort members. Each donor provided a peripheral blood sample, and peripheral blood mononuclear cells were used for TCR beta sequencing. The Qiagen DNeasy Blood Extraction Kit was used to extract genomic DNA from the blood cell samples. The paper as a whole reports these results and caveats: In a later analysis, TCR association rates were found to vary across HLA loci, with the most associated TCRs seen for DRB1 alleles and the fewest for HLA-C alleles. Some IMGT-functional V segments, including TRBV6-2 and TRBV6-3, could not be distinguished by the 87-base-pair reads and were therefore excluded. In a later genetic analysis, a missense DCLRE1C variant was associated with V-gene and J-gene trimming of TCR beta chains, and the association was replicated in an independent cohort. Because counts were too low, 15 to 20 rarely observed V segments, including chromosome 9 orphons, were excluded from the earlier analysis of 587 of the donors. Only TCR beta chains were sequenced in this cohort, and the absence of alpha or paired-chain data limited detectable features. The classifier was reported to diagnose cytomegalovirus status with high specificity and sensitivity in both the original and validation cohorts. A later analysis reported that several top co-occurrence clusters appeared linked to parvovirus B19, influenza, CMV and Epstein-Barr virus. In vitro tests confirmed that a few of the cytomegalovirus-associated TCR beta chains recognize cytomegalovirus antigens. According to the authors, the approach could potentially be generalized to other disease states and immunological phenotypes. Correlated functional status among segregating V segments might reflect linkage disequilibrium, but an unknown experimental factor could not be ruled out. When HLA alleles, especially DR and DQ, strongly co-occurred, TCR associations were difficult to assign to individual alleles. The only immune exposure information available for the cohort was CMV serostatus. In an earlier analysis of roughly 560 of the donors, most TCR beta V segments were observed in productive rearrangements about 90% or about 30% of the time, broadly matching IMGT annotations. A cluster of highly shared sequence variants was judged likely to represent a technical artifact of the sequencing pipeline. The study gave a list of around 170 TCR beta chains associated with cytomegalovirus. According to a later analysis, most CMV-associated TCR beta chains appeared to be HLA-restricted, and the HLA associations seemed to be driven largely by CMV exposure. HLA typing was unavailable for some donors at each locus, so association tests used only the typed subset. A further reported finding was that TCR beta sequences accurately predicted the HLA-A and HLA-B alleles for most subjects in the first cohort. Presence/absence analyses assumed roughly uniform sequencing depth across donors, an assumption that may not hold. Compared with equally common non-associated chains, HLA-associated TCR beta chains in a later analysis were more clonally expanded and had lower generation probabilities. At a false discovery rate of 0.05, a later analysis linked 15,000 to 20,000 TCR beta sequences to specific HLA alleles. While some public TCRs were present in many individuals, most TCR sequences turned up only very rarely across donors. According to a later genetic analysis, donors in an Asian-associated ancestry cluster had fewer N-insertions in productive TCRs than the roughly 670-donor mean.

Sequencing used PBMCs. The sequence was collected from a man between 35 and 55 years old in good health and CMV-seronegative. The sequence links TRBV6-4 to TRBJ2-3; 13 bases in between match TRBD2. The sequenced DNA: TGTGCCAGCAGTGTTACTAGCGGGGGGGCAGATACGCAGTATTTT. It encodes CASSVTSGGADTQYF.